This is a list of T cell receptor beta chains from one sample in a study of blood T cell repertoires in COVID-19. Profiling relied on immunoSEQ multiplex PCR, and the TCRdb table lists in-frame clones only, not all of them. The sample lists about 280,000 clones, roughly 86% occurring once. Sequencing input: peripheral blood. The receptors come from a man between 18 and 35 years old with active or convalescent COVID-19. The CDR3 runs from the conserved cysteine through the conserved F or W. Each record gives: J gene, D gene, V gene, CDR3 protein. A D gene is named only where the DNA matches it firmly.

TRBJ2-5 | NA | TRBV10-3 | CAISDTSGHEETQYF
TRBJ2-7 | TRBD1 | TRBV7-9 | CASSLDQGALTYEQYF
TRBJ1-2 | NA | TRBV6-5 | CATLQGAGYTF
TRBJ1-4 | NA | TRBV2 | CASSDGENEKLFF
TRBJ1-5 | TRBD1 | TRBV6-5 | CASFGTGWGNQPQHF
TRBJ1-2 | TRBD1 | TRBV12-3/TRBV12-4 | CASSPRGPYGYTF
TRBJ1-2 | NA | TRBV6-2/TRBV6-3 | CASSSREGYGYTF
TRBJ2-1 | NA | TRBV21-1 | CASSGGEGNEQFF
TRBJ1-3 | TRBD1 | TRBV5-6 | CASSPGTGITGNTIYF
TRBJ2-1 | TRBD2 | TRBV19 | CASTKTSGYNEQFF
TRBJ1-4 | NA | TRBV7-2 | CASSHPGQLLYEKLFF
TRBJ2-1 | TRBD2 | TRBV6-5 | CASSSTSGRNEQFF
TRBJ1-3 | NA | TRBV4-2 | CASSQGLADLRNTIYF
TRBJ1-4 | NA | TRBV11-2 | CASSLGQARGKLFF
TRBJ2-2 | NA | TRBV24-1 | CATSATTGPPYTGELFF
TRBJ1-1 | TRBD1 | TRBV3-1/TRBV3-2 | CASSPQGYTEAFF
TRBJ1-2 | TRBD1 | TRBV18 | CASSPSNHPGQGRGYTF
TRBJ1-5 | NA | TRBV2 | CASSDPQGGSNQPQHF
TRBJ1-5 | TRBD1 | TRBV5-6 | CASSFWQGATYSNQPQHF
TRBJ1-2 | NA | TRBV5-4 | CASSLRGEYGYTF
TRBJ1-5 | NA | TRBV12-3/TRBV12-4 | CASSFSPQPQHF
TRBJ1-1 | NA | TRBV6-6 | CASSPPGTGTRGAEAFF
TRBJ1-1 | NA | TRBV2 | CASSELGSSAEAFF
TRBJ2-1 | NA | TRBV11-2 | CASSPGAYNEQFF
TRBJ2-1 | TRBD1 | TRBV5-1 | CASSAGDRGGNEQFF
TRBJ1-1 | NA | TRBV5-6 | CASRMGSTEAFF
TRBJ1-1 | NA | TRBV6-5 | CASSYSGAGTEAFF
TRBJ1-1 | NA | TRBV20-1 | CSARVRREAFF
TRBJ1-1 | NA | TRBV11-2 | CASSLGQGGTEAFF
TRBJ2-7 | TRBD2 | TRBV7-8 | CASSLADSGTSSYEQYF
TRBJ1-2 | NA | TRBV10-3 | CASRGVDYGYTF
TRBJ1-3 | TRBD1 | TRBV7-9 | CASSLIGGTSGNTIYF
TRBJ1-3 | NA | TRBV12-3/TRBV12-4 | CASPTEGNTIYF
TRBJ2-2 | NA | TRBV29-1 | CSVQGRVNTGELFF
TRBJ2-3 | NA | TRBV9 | CASSVSGAADTQYF
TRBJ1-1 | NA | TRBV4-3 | CASSQPRSGYTEAFF
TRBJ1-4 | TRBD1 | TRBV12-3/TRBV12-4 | CASSGTGNEKLFF
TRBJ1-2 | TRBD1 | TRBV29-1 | CSVPGTGYYGYTF
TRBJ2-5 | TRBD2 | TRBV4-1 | CASSQDLGGGVQETQYF
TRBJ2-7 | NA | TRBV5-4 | CASSSDRRIDEQYF
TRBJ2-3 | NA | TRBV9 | CASSVVTTITSTDTQYF
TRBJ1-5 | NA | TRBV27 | CASRLTQAPNQPQHF
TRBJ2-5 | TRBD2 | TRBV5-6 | CASSGGLMYQETQYF